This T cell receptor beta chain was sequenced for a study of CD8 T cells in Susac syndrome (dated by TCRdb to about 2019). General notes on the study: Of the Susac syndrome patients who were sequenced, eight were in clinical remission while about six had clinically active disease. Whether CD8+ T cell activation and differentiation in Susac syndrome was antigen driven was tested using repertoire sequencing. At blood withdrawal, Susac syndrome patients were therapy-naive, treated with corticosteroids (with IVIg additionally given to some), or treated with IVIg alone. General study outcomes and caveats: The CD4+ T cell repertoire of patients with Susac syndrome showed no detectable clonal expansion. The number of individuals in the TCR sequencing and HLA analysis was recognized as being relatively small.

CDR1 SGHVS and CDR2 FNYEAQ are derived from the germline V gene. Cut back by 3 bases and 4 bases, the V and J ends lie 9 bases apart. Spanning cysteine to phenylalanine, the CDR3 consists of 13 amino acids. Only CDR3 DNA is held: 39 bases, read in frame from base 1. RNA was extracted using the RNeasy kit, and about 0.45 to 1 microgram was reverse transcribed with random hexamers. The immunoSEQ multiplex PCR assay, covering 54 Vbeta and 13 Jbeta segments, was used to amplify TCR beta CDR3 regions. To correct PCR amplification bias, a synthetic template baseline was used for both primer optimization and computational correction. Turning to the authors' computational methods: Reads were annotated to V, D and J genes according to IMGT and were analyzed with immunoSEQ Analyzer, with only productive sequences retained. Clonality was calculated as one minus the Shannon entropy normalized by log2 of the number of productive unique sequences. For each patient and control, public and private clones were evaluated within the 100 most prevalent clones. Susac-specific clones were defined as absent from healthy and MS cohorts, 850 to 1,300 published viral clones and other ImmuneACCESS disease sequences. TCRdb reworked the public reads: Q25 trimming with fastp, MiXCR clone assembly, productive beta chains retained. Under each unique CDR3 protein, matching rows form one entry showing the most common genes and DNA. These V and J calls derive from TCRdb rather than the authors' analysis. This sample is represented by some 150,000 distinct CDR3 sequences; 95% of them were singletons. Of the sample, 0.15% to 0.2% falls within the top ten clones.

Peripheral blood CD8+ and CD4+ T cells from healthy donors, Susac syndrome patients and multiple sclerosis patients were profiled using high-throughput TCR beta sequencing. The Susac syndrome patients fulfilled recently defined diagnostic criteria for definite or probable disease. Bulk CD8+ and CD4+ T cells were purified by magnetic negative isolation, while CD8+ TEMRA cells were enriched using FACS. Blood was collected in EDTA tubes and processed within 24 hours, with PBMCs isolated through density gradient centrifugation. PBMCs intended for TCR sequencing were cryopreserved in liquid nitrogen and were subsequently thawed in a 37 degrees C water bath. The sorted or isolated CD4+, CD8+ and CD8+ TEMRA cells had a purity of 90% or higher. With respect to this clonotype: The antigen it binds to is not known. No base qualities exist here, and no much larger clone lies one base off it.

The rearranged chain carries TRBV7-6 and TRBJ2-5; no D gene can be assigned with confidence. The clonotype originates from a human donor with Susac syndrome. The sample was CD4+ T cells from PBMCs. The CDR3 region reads CASSLGRLETQYF. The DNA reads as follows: TGTGCCAGCAGCTTGGGCAGGTTAGAGACCCAGTACTTC.